This T cell receptor (beta chain) was found in a study of blood T cell repertoires in COVID-19. On the study more broadly: Sources were T cells, B-cell-depleted T cells, or PBMCs; the material itself was cDNA or gDNA.

V shed 4 bases and J shed 0 bases, with 10 bases lying between them. The germline V gene has CDR1 MDHEN and CDR2 SYDVKM. The CDR3 is 15 amino acids. Methods used by the authors: Reference gene primer amplification yielded estimated nucleated cell counts. Using immunoSEQ multiplex PCR, the repertoire was profiled, and TCRdb retains in-frame clones only, with some absent. V and J calls and clone size are copied from that table; D and trimming were computed from the DNA. The sample contains over 70,000 clones, approximately 80% of which appear only once. The sequencing input was peripheral blood. This clonotype was sampled from a man between 65 and 79 years old with COVID-19, enrolled during active disease. This sequence joins TRBV28 and TRBJ1-3; D is possibly TRBD1 (5 bases). DNA of the CDR3: TGTGCCAGCAGTTATGGGGCCCTCTCTGGAAACACCATATATTTT. This codes for CASSYGALSGNTIYF.